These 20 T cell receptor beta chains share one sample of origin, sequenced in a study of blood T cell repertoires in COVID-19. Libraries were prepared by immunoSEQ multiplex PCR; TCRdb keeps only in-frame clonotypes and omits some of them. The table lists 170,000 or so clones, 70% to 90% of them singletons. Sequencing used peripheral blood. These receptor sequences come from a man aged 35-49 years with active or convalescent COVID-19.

The CDR3 reads CASSLDPSEETQYF. For the CDR3, the DNA is TGTGCCAGCAGCTTAGATCCTAGCGAAGAGACCCAGTACTTC. This chain joins TRBV11-3 and TRBJ2-5; tentatively, D is TRBD2 (6 bases). From germline, CDR1 is SGHNT and CDR2 YENEEA. The CDR3 length is 14 residues. Deletions cut 0 bases from V and 3 bases from J, with 8 bases between.

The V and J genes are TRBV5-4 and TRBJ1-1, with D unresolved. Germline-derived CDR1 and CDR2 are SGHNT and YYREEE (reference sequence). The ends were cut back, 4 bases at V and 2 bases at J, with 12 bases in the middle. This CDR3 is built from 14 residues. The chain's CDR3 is CASSIVGVNTEAFF. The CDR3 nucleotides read TGTGCCAGCAGCATAGTAGGAGTAAACACTGAAGCTTTCTTT.

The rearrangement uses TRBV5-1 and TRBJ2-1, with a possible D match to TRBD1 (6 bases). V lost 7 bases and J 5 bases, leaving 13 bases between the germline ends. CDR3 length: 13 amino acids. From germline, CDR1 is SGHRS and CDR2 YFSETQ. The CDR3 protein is CASGRDTNNEQFF. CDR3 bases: TGCGCCAGCGGTAGGGACACAAACAATGAGCAGTTCTTC.

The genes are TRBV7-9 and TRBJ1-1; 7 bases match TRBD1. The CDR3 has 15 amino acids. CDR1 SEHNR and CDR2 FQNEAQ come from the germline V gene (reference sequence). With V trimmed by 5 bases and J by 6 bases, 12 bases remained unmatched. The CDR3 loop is CASSRQAGGGSEAFF. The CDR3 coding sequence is TGTGCCAGCAGCCGACAAGCAGGGGGTGGATCTGAAGCTTTCTTT.

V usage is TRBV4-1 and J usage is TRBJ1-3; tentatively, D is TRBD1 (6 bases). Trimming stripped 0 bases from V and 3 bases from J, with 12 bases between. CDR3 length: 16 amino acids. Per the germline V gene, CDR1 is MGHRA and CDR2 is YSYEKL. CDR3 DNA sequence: TGCGCCAGCAGCCAAGAAGGAGGACAGAGTGGAAACACCATATATTTT. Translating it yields CASSQEGGQSGNTIYF.

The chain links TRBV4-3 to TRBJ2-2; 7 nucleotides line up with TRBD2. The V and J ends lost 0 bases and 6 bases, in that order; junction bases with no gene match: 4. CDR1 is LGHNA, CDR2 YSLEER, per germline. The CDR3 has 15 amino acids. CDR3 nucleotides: TGCGCCAGCAGCCAAGATTCTCGGGGGGCCGGGGAGCTGTTTTTT. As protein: CASSQDSRGAGELFF.

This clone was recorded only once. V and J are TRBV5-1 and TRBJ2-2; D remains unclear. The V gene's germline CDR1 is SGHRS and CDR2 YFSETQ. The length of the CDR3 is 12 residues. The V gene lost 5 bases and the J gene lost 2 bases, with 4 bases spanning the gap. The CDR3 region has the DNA TGCGCCAGCAGTCTTAACACCGGGGAGCTGTTTTTT. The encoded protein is CASSLNTGELFF.

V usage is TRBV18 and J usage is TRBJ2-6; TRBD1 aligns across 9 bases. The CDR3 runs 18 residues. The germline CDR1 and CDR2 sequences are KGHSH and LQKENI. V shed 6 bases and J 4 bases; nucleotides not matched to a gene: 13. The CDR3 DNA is TGTGCCAGCTCGCCGACGGGACAGGGCTCAATCGGGGCCAACGTCCTGACTTTC. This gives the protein CASSPTGQGSIGANVLTF.

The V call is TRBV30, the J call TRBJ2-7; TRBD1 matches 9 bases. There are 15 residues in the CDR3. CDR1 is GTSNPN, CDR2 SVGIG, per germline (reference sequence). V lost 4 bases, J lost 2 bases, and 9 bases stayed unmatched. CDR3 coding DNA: TGTGCCTGGATGACCGGGACAGGGAGTACCTACGAGCAGTACTTC. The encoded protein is CAWMTGTGSTYEQYF.

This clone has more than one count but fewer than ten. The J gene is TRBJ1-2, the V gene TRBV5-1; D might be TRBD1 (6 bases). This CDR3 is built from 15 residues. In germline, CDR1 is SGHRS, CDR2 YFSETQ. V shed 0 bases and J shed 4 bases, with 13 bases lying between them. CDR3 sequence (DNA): TGCGCCAGCAGCTTGGAGGGGGAGGGGAGCTATGGCTACACCTTC. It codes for CASSLEGEGSYGYTF. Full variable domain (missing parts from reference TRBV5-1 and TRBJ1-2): KAGVTQTPRYLIKTRGQQVTLSCSPISGHRSVSWYQQTPGQGLQFLFEYFSETQRNKGNFPGRFSGRQFSNSRSEMNVSTLELGDSALYLCASSLEGEGSYGYTFGSGTRLTVV.

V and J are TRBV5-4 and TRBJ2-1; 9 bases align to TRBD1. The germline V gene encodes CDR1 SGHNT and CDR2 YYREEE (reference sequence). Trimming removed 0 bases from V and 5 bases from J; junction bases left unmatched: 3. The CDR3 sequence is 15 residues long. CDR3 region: CASSLAGQGNNEQFF. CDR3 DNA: TGTGCCAGCAGCTTGGCGGGACAGGGTAACAATGAGCAGTTCTTC.

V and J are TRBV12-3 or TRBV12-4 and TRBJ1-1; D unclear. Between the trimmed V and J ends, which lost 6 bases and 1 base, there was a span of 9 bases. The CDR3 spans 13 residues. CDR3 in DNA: TGTGCCAGCAGCCCTGACTGGAACACTGAAGCTTTCTTT. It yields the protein CASSPDWNTEAFF.

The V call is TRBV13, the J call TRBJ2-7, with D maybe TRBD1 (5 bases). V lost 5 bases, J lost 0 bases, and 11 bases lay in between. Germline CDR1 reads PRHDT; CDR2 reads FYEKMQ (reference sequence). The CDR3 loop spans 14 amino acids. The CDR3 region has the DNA TGTGCCAGCAGCGACCCGACAGTCTCCTACGAGCAGTACTTC. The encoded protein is CASSDPTVSYEQYF.

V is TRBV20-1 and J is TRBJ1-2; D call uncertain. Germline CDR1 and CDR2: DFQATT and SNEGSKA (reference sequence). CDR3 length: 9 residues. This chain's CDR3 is CTGIYGYTF. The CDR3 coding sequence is TGCACGGGAATCTATGGCTACACCTTC.

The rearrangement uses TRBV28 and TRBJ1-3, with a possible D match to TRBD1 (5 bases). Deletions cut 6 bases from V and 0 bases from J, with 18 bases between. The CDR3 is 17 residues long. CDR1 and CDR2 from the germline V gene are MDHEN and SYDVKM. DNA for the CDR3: TGTGCCAGCAGCTTAGGGGCCGGACGGAGCTCTGGAAACACCATATATTTT. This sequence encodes CASSLGAGRSSGNTIYF.

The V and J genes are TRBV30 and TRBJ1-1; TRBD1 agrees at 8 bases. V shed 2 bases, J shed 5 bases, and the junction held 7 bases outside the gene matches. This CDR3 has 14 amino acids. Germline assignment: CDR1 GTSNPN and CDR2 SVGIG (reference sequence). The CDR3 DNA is TGTGCCTGGAGTTGGACAGGGATGGGAACTGAAGCTTTCTTT. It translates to CAWSWTGMGTEAFF. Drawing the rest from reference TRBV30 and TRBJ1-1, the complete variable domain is SQTIHQWPATLVQPVGSPLSLECTVEGTSNPNLYWYRQAAGRGLQLLFYSVGIGQISSEVPQNLSASRPQDRQFILSSKKLLLSDSGFYLCAWSWTGMGTEAFFGQGTRLTVV.

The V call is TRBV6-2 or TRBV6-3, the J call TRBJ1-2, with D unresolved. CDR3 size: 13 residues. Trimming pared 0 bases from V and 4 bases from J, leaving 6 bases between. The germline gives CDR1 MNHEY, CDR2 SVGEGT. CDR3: CASSYSSLYGYTF. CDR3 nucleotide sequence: TGTGCCAGCAGTTACTCATCTCTCTATGGCTACACCTTC.

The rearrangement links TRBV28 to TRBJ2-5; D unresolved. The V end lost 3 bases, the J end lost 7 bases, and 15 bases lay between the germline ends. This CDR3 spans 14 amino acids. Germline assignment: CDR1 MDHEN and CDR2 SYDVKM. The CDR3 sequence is CASSFGGIWRTQYF. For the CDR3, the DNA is TGTGCCAGCAGTTTTGGCGGTATTTGGCGGACCCAGTACTTC.

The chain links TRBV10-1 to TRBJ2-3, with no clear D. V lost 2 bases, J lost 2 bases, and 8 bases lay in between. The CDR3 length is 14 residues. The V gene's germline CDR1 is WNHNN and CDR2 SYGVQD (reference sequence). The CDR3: CASSEGLSTDTQYF. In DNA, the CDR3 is TGCGCCAGCAGTGAGGGGCTATCCACAGATACGCAGTATTTT.

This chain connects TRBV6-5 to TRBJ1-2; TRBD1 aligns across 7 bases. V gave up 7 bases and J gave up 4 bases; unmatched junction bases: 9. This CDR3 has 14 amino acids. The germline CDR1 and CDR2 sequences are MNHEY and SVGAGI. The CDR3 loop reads CASTPTQGIYGYTF. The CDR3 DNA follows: TGTGCCAGCACTCCCACACAGGGGATCTATGGCTACACCTTC.